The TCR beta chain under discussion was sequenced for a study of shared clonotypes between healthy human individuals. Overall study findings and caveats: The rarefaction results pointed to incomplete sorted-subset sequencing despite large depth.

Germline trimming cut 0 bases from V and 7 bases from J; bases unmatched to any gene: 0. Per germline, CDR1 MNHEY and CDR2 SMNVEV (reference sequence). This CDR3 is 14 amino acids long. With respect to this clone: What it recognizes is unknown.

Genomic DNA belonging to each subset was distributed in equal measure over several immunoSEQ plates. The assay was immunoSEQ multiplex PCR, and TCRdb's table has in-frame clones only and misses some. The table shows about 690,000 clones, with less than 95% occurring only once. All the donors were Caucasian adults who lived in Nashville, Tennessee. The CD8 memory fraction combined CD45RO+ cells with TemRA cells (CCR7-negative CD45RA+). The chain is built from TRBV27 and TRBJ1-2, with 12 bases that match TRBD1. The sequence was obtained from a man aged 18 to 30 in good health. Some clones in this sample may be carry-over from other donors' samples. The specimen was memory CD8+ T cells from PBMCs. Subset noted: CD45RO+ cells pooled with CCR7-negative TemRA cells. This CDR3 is CASSLSGQGAGYTF. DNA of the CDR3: TGTGCCAGCAGTTTATCGGGACAGGGGGCTGGCTACACCTTC.